These 26 T cell receptor beta chains were all obtained from the same sample, sequenced in a study of beta chain features in type 1 diabetes. Sequenced material consisted of expressed TCRB transcripts (all of the isolated RNA was reverse transcribed). Profiling relied on immunoSEQ multiplex PCR, and the TCRdb table lists in-frame clones only, not all of them. The table records nearly 350,000 clones, 7.5% to 9% of them present only once. The sequenced material came from central memory CD4+ T cells from blood. Receptors were obtained from a young woman in good health.

This clone was counted between two and nine times. V is TRBV6-6 and J is TRBJ2-6; tentatively, D is TRBD2 (5 bases). Germline CDR1 reads MNHNY; CDR2 reads SVGAGI (reference sequence). Trimming removed 8 bases from V and 4 bases from J, with 6 bases in between. The CDR3 contains 12 residues. The CDR3, as DNA: TGTGCCAGCTCGGGGGGGGCCAACGTCCTGACTTTC. Protein sequence: CASSGGANVLTF.

This clone appeared a few times. This rearrangement joins TRBV4-2 to TRBJ2-3, with 7 bases identical to TRBD2. The length of the CDR3 is 16 residues. Germline-derived CDR1 and CDR2 are LGHNA and YNFKEQ. J lost 0 bases, V lost 8 bases, and 11 bases had no gene match. This chain's CDR3 is CASSPMGGGSTDTQYF. CDR3 DNA: TGTGCCAGCTCCCCGATGGGGGGGGGAAGCACAGATACGCAGTATTTT.

The rearrangement joins TRBV2 to TRBJ1-1; 9 bases align to TRBD1. Germline V CDR1 and CDR2: SNHLY, FYNNEI. CDR3 length: 15 residues. V was pared by 7 bases and J by 8 bases, with 14 bases of the junction left unmatched. The CDR3 loop is CASTITGGFRREAFF. The CDR3 DNA is TGTGCCAGCACTATAACAGGGGGCTTCCGTAGAGAAGCTTTCTTT.

The chain employs TRBV7-8 and TRBJ2-5; unclear D gene. The germline V and J ends were trimmed by 6 bases and 5 bases, with 7 bases remaining between them. Germline V gives CDR1 SGHVS, CDR2 FQNEAQ. The length of the CDR3 is 11 residues. CDR3 residues: CASSIGETQYF. The CDR3 DNA is TGTGCCAGCAGTATAGGGGAGACCCAGTACTTC.

J is TRBJ1-5 and V is TRBV19; D ambiguous. CDR3 length equals 14 residues. The germline V gene has CDR1 LNHDA and CDR2 SQIVND (reference sequence). The V gene lost 6 bases and the J gene lost 2 bases, with 11 bases spanning the gap. CDR3 DNA: TGTGCCAGTAGAGGCCTTTCTGGCAATCAGCCCCAGCATTTT. The encoded protein is CASRGLSGNQPQHF.

The sample holds many counts of this clone. The V call is TRBV5-6, the J call TRBJ2-2; 9 nucleotides line up with TRBD2. The V gene's germline CDR1 is SGHDT and CDR2 YYEEEE. CDR3 size: 17 residues. V was clipped by 4 bases and J by 5 bases; unmatched bases: 12. The CDR3 spells CASSRQVLAGNTGELFF. The CDR3 DNA follows: TGTGCCAGCAGCCGCCAGGTTCTAGCGGGAAATACCGGGGAGCTGTTTTTT. Filled out from reference TRBV5-6 and TRBJ2-2, the complete variable domain reads DAGVTQSPTHLIKTRGQQVTLRCSPKSGHDTVSWYQQALGQGPQFIFQYYEEEERQRGNFPDRFSGHQFPNYSSELNVNALLLGDSALYLCASSRQVLAGNTGELFFGEGSRLTVL.

The rearrangement joins TRBV28 to TRBJ1-4; 8 nucleotides match TRBD1. The CDR3 contains 15 residues. J lost 6 bases, V lost 9 bases, and 12 bases had no gene match. CDR1 MDHEN and CDR2 SYDVKM come from the germline V gene. CDR3 bases: TGTGCCAGTCTGTCCCAGGGGGCGGGAGATGAAAAACTGTTTTTT. The encoded protein is CASLSQGAGDEKLFF.

In its sample, this clone was seen a few times. V usage is TRBV10-1 and J usage is TRBJ2-2; D remains unclear. V was trimmed by 7 bases and J by 4 bases, leaving 10 bases between them. The germline V gene encodes CDR1 WNHNN and CDR2 SYGVQD (reference sequence). CDR3 length: 13 amino acids. The CDR3 spells CASKAAVTGELFF. The CDR3 DNA is TGCGCCAGCAAGGCCGCCGTCACCGGGGAGCTGTTTTTT.

The genes are TRBV5-8 and TRBJ2-3, with 9 bases aligning to TRBD1. The germline CDR1 and CDR2 sequences are SGHTS and YDEGEE. The V gene end was trimmed by 7 bases and the J gene end by 5 bases; junction bases not matched to a gene: 5. The CDR3 is 13 amino acids. The CDR3 is CASPGQGLDTQYF. CDR3 nucleotide sequence: TGTGCCAGCCCGGGACAGGGCCTAGATACGCAGTATTTT.

This clone appeared a few times. The chain combines TRBV5-6 with TRBJ2-5, with 11 bases fitting TRBD2. From germline, CDR1 is SGHDT and CDR2 YYEEEE. CDR3 length: 16 amino acids. The J segment lost 2 bases and the V segment lost 2 bases, leaving 5 bases of the junction unmatched. For the CDR3, the DNA is TGTGCCAGCAGCTTAAAACTAGCGGGAGTGCAAGAGACCCAGTACTTC. Amino acids: CASSLKLAGVQETQYF.

This clone turned up a few times. The J gene is TRBJ2-6, the V gene TRBV5-4; 9 bases match TRBD1. After removal of 3 bases from V and 2 bases from J, the junction contained 6 bases not matched to a gene. Germline CDR1 is SGHNT and CDR2 is YYREEE (reference sequence). The CDR3 covers 17 residues. This CDR3 is CASSSDRGRPGANVLTF. DNA of the CDR3: TGTGCCAGCAGCTCGGACAGGGGACGGCCTGGGGCCAACGTCCTGACTTTC.

The chain joins TRBV5-1 to TRBJ2-5; D unclear. Germline V gives CDR1 SGHRS, CDR2 YFSETQ. The CDR3 totals 14 residues. Trimming cost V 1 base and J 3 bases, with 10 bases left between them. CDR3 region: CASSLMPSKETQYF. CDR3 nucleotides: TGCGCCAGCAGCTTGATGCCTTCTAAAGAGACCCAGTACTTC. Drawing the rest from reference TRBV5-1 and TRBJ2-5, the complete variable domain is KAGVTQTPRYLIKTRGQQVTLSCSPISGHRSVSWYQQTPGQGLQFLFEYFSETQRNKGNFPGRFSGRQFSNSRSEMNVSTLELGDSALYLCASSLMPSKETQYFGPGTRLLVL.

The chain is built from TRBV27 and TRBJ2-5; TRBD2 matches at 12 bases. V lost 5 bases and J lost 5; bases outside the gene matches: 3. The length of the CDR3 is 14 residues. Per the germline V gene, CDR1 is MNHEY and CDR2 is SMNVEV (reference sequence). CDR3 amino acids: CASSLGTSGETQYF. The CDR3 coding sequence is TGTGCCAGCAGTCTCGGGACTAGCGGGGAGACCCAGTACTTC.

Ten or more counts support this clone. This chain links TRBV5-1 with TRBJ2-7; possible D gene TRBD1, 6 bases. This CDR3 comprises 14 residues. Germline CDR1 reads SGHRS; CDR2 reads YFSETQ. V lost 7 bases and J 0 bases, leaving 14 bases between the germline ends. The CDR3 loop reads CASGPGASSYEQYF. CDR3 in DNA: TGCGCCAGCGGACCAGGGGCCAGCTCCTACGAGCAGTACTTC.

The V and J genes are TRBV11-1 and TRBJ2-1, with D possibly being TRBD2 (6 bases). The germline V gene encodes CDR1 SGHAT and CDR2 FQDESV (reference sequence). Trimming left V 0 bases short and J 7 bases short, with 10 bases between. The CDR3 totals 14 residues. CDR3 nucleotide sequence: TGTGCCAGCAGCTTAGCGGTCGGACTAAATGAGCAGTTCTTC. Amino acid sequence: CASSLAVGLNEQFF.

This chain links TRBV6-5 with TRBJ2-7; maybe TRBD2 (6 bases). Germline-derived CDR1 and CDR2 are MNHEY and SVGAGI. The CDR3 has 16 residues. The V and J ends lost 0 bases and 0 bases respectively, with 12 bases between them. CDR3 residues: CASSYSWRGPSYEQYF. In nucleotides, the CDR3 is TGTGCCAGCAGTTACTCGTGGCGGGGACCCTCCTACGAGCAGTACTTC.

V and J are TRBV5-1 and TRBJ1-6; no clear D gene. Germline V gene lookup returns CDR1 SGHRS and CDR2 YFSETQ. Deletions cut 3 bases from V and 1 base from J, with 14 bases between. The CDR3 spans 17 residues. The CDR3 DNA follows: TGCGCCAGCAGCTCGGGATCCTCCGGGTCCTATAATTCACCCCTCCACTTT. It yields the protein CASSSGSSGSYNSPLHF.

This clone showed up just a few times. The chain has TRBV7-2 and TRBJ2-3; 14 bases map to TRBD2. Germline V gene data show CDR1 as SGHTA and CDR2 as FQGNSA. The CDR3 length is 16 residues. The junction had 5 bases not matched to a gene; V was cut back by 5 bases and J by 4 bases. The CDR3 reads CASSKGGLAGADTQYF. The CDR3 region has the DNA TGTGCCAGCAGCAAAGGGGGACTAGCGGGGGCAGATACGCAGTATTTT.

The chain carries TRBV15 and TRBJ1-1; D is uncertain. From germline, CDR1 is LNHNV and CDR2 YYDKDF (reference sequence). The V end lost 0 bases, the J end lost 11 bases, and 13 bases lay between the germline ends. This CDR3 is built from 13 residues. CDR3 nucleotides: TGTGCCACCAGCAGAGATCTTGTGGGGTCGGCTTTCTTT. The encoded protein is CATSRDLVGSAFF.

This clone has only a few counts. The chain links TRBV2 to TRBJ1-3; TRBD1 might be the D (6 bases). From germline, CDR1 is SNHLY and CDR2 FYNNEI. Trimming cost V 3 bases and J 3 bases, with 12 bases left between them. The CDR3 extends over 15 amino acids. As DNA, the CDR3 is TGTGCCAGCAGTGAGCAGGGGAACGGTGGAAACACCATATATTTT. This translates into CASSEQGNGGNTIYF. Complete variable domain (other parts from reference TRBV2 and TRBJ1-3): EPEVTQTPSHQVTQMGQEVILRCVPISNHLYFYWYRQILGQKVEFLVSFYNNEISEKSEIFDDQFSVERPDGSNFTLKIRSTKLEDSAMYFCASSEQGNGGNTIYFGEGSWLTVV.

This clone was seen a few times. This sequence joins TRBV14 and TRBJ2-5; D may be TRBD1 (6 bases). CDR1 and CDR2 from the germline V gene are SGHDN and FVKESK. The length of the CDR3 is 13 residues. The germline V and J ends were trimmed by 5 bases and 4 bases, with 11 bases remaining between them. CDR3 coding DNA: TGTGCCAGCAGCAAAGGACAGAGAGAGACCCAGTACTTC. It translates to CASSKGQRETQYF. The complete variable domain, with remaining parts taken from reference TRBV14 and TRBJ2-5, reads EAGVTQFPSHSVIEKGQTVTLRCDPISGHDNLYWYRRVMGKEIKFLLHFVKESKQDESGMPNNRFLAERTGGTYSTLKVQPAELEDSGVYFCASSKGQRETQYFGPGTRLLVL.

This clone has only a few counts. This chain connects TRBV7-6 to TRBJ2-5; D may be TRBD1 (5 bases). The ends were cut back, 0 bases at V and 5 bases at J, with 19 bases in the middle. Per germline, CDR1 SGHVS and CDR2 FNYEAQ. This CDR3 region has 17 residues. The CDR3 sequence: CASSLALRRWGRETQYF. DNA for the CDR3: TGTGCCAGCAGCTTAGCGCTAAGGCGATGGGGCCGGGAGACCCAGTACTTC.

This clone was recorded many times. The same CDR3 is also encoded by other DNA sequences in this sample. The chain is built from TRBV20-1 and TRBJ2-7; D possibly matches TRBD1 or TRBD2 (5 bases each). CDR1 is DFQATT, CDR2 SNEGSKA, per germline (reference sequence). The V and J ends lost 6 bases and 1 base respectively, with 7 bases between them. The CDR3 runs to 11 residues. The CDR3 DNA reads as TGCAGTGCGGGACGTTCCTACGAGCAGTACTTC. Protein: CSAGRSYEQYF.

The rearrangement links TRBV5-8 to TRBJ1-4; D is ambiguous. This CDR3 contains 16 residues. Per the germline V gene, CDR1 is SGHTS and CDR2 is YDEGEE. V was shortened by 0 bases and J by 2 bases, with 11 bases between the two germline ends. CDR3 sequence reads: CASSLGAGQTNEKLFF. The CDR3 coding sequence is TGTGCCAGCAGCTTGGGTGCGGGCCAGACTAATGAAAAACTGTTTTTT.

This clone is a singleton in its sample. The chain has TRBV15 and TRBJ2-7, with TRBD2 as a possible D gene (5 bases). The germline V gene has CDR1 LNHNV and CDR2 YYDKDF (reference sequence). The CDR3 is 15 residues long. V was clipped by 0 bases and J by 4 bases, with 13 bases between them. The CDR3 sequence is CATSRDGNLLYEQYF. The CDR3 nucleotides read TGTGCCACCAGCAGAGACGGGAACCTCCTGTACGAGCAGTACTTC. Full variable domain (remainder filled in from reference TRBV15 and TRBJ2-7): DAMVIQNPRYQVTQFGKPVTLSCSQTLNHNVMYWYQQKSSQAPKLLFHYYDKDFNNEADTPDNFQSRRPNTSFCFLDIRSPGLGDTAMYLCATSRDGNLLYEQYFGPGTRLTVT.

This clone has just a few counts. V gene TRBV19 combines with J gene TRBJ1-5; 7 bases fit TRBD1. Unmatched junction bases numbered 7, after V lost 5 bases and J lost 0 bases. Germline V gene data show CDR1 as LNHDA and CDR2 as SQIVND (reference sequence). The CDR3 has 16 residues. CDR3 loop: CASSAQGLASNQPQHF. CDR3 nucleotide sequence: TGTGCCAGTAGTGCACAGGGGCTGGCTAGCAATCAGCCCCAGCATTTT.